The entry below gives a single TCR beta chain sequence along with its context. This clone was detected a few times. Its antigen specificity is not known. Base-call qualities are not available, and no considerably larger clone is one nucleotide away. The data derive from a study of cytomegalovirus exposure and HLA in healthy donors (dated by TCRdb to 2016 to 2017). Describing the broader study: According to an earlier analysis of several hundred of the donors, about 179 million T cells yielded 117 million unique TCR beta sequences and roughly 280 Gb of sequence data. Roughly 300 gigabases of sequencing data and around 80 million unique TCR sequences made up an early release that covered roughly 670 HLA-typed donors. Among the roughly 390 genotyped donors, approximately 77% belonged to the genetic ancestry cluster associated with self-reported Caucasian donors. The aim of the study was to test whether cataloging public T cell receptors could identify signatures of past pathogen exposure. The T cell repertoires of around 730 subjects were profiled by immunosequencing and related to cytomegalovirus serostatus. Along with the roughly 670-subject first cohort, a separate validation cohort of 120 different subjects was used. To predict cytomegalovirus infection status, the study brought together high-throughput TCR immunosequencing, statistical association of individual TCRs with disease status, and machine learning. A later analysis re-analyzed previously published TCR beta repertoires from approximately 700 donors and added high-resolution HLA genotyping to study TCR occurrence patterns. The later analysis used no new phenotypic data to find candidate immune exposures, relying instead on TCR beta sequences and their occurrence across donors. To decide whether each TCR beta V gene segment behaved as functional or pseudogenic, an earlier analysis of some 600 of the donors relied on high-throughput TCR beta sequencing. Donor age, sex, ethnicity and CMV serostatus were collected together with the repertoire data. A later genetic analysis took genome-wide SNP genotypes for about 55% of the 666 donors and used that subset as a discovery cohort. All discovery cohort repertoires had been generated using a single sequencing platform. Class I and class II HLA loci were covered by the typing at four-digit resolution. Typing coverage varied by locus: roughly 620-630 donors for A, B, C, DRB1 and DQB1; more than 500 for DQA1; more than 600 for DPA1; 400 to 480 for DPB1. Because of strong linkage in the cohort, five DR-DQ haplotypes were treated as single units for association and clustering. Among about 400 genotyped donors of the cohort, an average of around 240,000 unique TCR beta nucleotide sequences was sequenced per donor, of which about 20% were non-productive.

Library construction relied on the immunoSEQ multiplex PCR assay. For the multiplex PCR, a mixture combining 60 forward primers for TCR Vbeta segments and 13 reverse primers for TCR Jbeta segments was used. The CDR3 region of rearranged TCR beta genes was amplified from genomic DNA by a multiplex PCR assay. On the Illumina HiSeq System, the amplified TCR beta libraries were sequenced as 87-base-pair reads. In the source study's methods: Across the 600 to 700 repertoires, a later analysis counted 80 million or so unique TCR beta chains, around 11 million of which were shared by at least two donors. A nearest-neighbor algorithm error-corrected the raw reads and collapsed the reads into unique sequences, merging closely related sequences to remove PCR and sequencing errors. CDR3 sequences were aligned to IMGT reference sequences to assign V, D and J gene segments. For a sequence to be retained, a match of at least six nucleotides to both a V gene segment and a J gene segment was required. A rearrangement was called productive if the CDR3 had no stop codons and remained in frame with V and J, and every other rearrangement was called non-productive. CDR3 was defined by IMGT convention, running from the second conserved V-encoded cysteine to the conserved J-encoded phenylalanine. Sequences without an unambiguous match to a single V gene segment were excluded from the earlier analysis of approximately 560 of the donors. An earlier analysis of fewer than 750 of the donors called V segments functional above 56.7% productive rearrangements and segregating when the between-donor standard deviation exceeded 5%. To diagnose cytomegalovirus status from the catalog of TCR beta chain sequences, a statistical classification framework was built. In a later analysis, TCR nucleotide sequences were compared against IMGT/GENE-DB human TR gene sequences so that V and J genes could be assigned. Using the TCRdist pipeline, a later analysis assigned CDR3 sequences along with most-parsimonious VDJ recombination scenarios. In a later analysis, each TCR beta chain was defined by its CDR3 amino acid sequence together with its V-gene family, and reads lacking a unique V-gene family were excluded. As a way to deal with suspected cross-contamination and a sequencing artifact, a later analysis dropped 450 to 700 nucleotide sequences that were highly shared and had low generation probability. For each public chain, a later analysis derived a clonal expansion index from normalized ranks of inferred template counts within each repertoire. A later analysis computed generation probabilities with a VDJ recombination model fitted to out-of-frame rearrangements, and checked the results against IGoR. Hypergeometric tests were used in a later analysis to score TCR-TCR, TCR-HLA and TCR-CMV co-occurrence, with a repertoire-size bias correction applied to the TCR pairs. To estimate false discovery rates, a later analysis permuted the HLA or CMV assignments 20 times. In a later analysis, co-occurring TCRs were grouped using DBSCAN, and TCRdist sequence similarity was added for clustering within HLA-allele-positive subsets. Repertoires with fewer than 30,000 or more than 120,000 public chains were left out of co-occurrence clustering, as were about 5 repertoires with anomalous nucleotide sharing. TCRdb's version of the immuneACCESS table is confined to in-frame rearrangements and falls short of the full clone set. An unresolved V gene accounts for under half of the shortfall where checked; the remainder is of unknown origin. That table gives V, J and clone size, and the DNA gave D and trimming. For this sample there are about 200,000 clones; about 77% appear just once. Of the sample, approximately 2% is held by the ten largest clones.

The cohort consisted of 650 to 850 healthy bone marrow donors. At the time of sampling, every cohort member was nominally healthy, though immune exposures that went unrecorded were likely present. The donor was CMV seropositive and was included in the group of 300 or so seropositive cohort members. Every donor gave a peripheral blood sample, and the peripheral blood mononuclear cells from that sample were used for TCR beta sequencing. Genomic DNA extraction from the blood cell samples was performed with the Qiagen DNeasy Blood Extraction Kit. CDR1 and CDR2 are read off the germline V gene (reference sequence) as LNHDA and SQIVND. V has 5 bases trimmed and J has 3 bases trimmed; junction bases matching no gene number 9. From the cysteine through the phenylalanine, the CDR3 covers 18 amino acids. Only the CDR3 DNA stays, 54 bases, in frame from base 1. What the research found in general, with its limitations: A later analysis found that most CMV-associated TCR beta chains appeared HLA-restricted, with HLA associations seemingly driven largely by CMV exposure. A further reported finding was that TCR beta sequences accurately predicted the HLA-A and HLA-B alleles for most subjects in the first cohort. According to a later analysis, parvovirus B19, influenza, CMV and Epstein-Barr virus appeared linked to several top co-occurrence clusters. In vitro tests confirmed that a few of the cytomegalovirus-associated TCR beta chains recognize cytomegalovirus antigens. Presence/absence analyses assumed roughly uniform sequencing depth across donors, an assumption that may not hold. Only TCR beta chains were sequenced in this cohort, and the absence of alpha or paired-chain data limited detectable features. Linkage disequilibrium might explain the correlated functional status among segregating V segments, but an unknown experimental factor could not be excluded. In an earlier analysis of around 600 of the donors, most TCR beta V segments appeared in productive rearrangements about 87% or about 30% of the time, broadly matching IMGT annotations. Because the 87-base-pair reads could not distinguish some IMGT-functional V segments, including TRBV6-2 and TRBV6-3, those segments were excluded. The authors suggested that the approach could potentially be extended to other disease states and immunological phenotypes. Assigning TCR associations to individual alleles was difficult when HLA alleles, especially DR and DQ, strongly co-occurred. A total of fewer than 200 TCR beta chains were listed by the study as associated with cytomegalovirus. According to a later genetic analysis, donors in an Asian-associated ancestry cluster had fewer N-insertions in productive TCRs than the approximately 710-donor mean. A later analysis associated around 16,000 TCR beta sequences with specific HLA alleles at a false discovery rate of 0.05. A later analysis found that HLA-associated TCR beta chains were more clonally expanded and had lower generation probabilities than equally common non-associated chains. A later genetic analysis associated a missense DCLRE1C variant with V-gene and J-gene trimming of TCR beta chains, and an independent cohort replicated the association. Across donors, most TCR sequences were observed very rarely, whereas some public TCRs were present in many individuals. In both the original and validation cohorts, the classifier was reported to diagnose cytomegalovirus status with high specificity and sensitivity. Because counts were too low, about 15 rarely observed V segments, including chromosome 9 orphons, were left out of the earlier analysis of 500 to 650 of the donors. A cluster of highly shared sequence variants was judged likely to represent a technical artifact of the sequencing pipeline. In a later analysis, the rate of TCR association differed among HLA loci, with DRB1 alleles having the most associated TCRs and HLA-C alleles having the fewest. Because HLA typing was missing for some donors at each locus, association tests included only the typed subset. CMV serostatus was the only immune exposure information available for the cohort.

This receptor was taken from a young woman in good health and CMV-seropositive. Source material: PBMCs. This chain joins TRBV19 to TRBJ2-1, and TRBD2 aligns with 14 junction nucleotides. CDR3 loop: CASSPGLAGGAIYNEQFF. In nucleotide form, the sequence is TGTGCCAGTAGTCCCGGACTAGCGGGGGGCGCCATCTACAATGAGCAGTTCTTC.